The 31 T cell receptor beta chains below come from one sample, sequenced in a study of T cell clones after liver transplantation. Generated by immunoSEQ multiplex PCR, the TCRdb table keeps only in-frame clones and is missing some. The table lists some 80,000 clones, around four fifths of them singletons, with more than 2% in the top ten. The sample consisted of CD4+ T cells from blood, taken about 50 months after liver transplant. The receptors were sampled from a human patient who received a liver transplant. Some of the T cells may derive from the graft donor.

The CDR3 DNA follows: TGTGCCAGCAGTGACTTATGGAACACCGGGGAGCTGTTTTTT. Translated: CASSDLWNTGELFF. J is TRBJ2-2 and V is TRBV6-4; D is unresolved. CDR3 length equals 14 residues. V was pared by 1 base and J by 1 base, with 4 bases between. The germline gives CDR1 MRHNA, CDR2 SNTAGT.

The table lists this clone with a few counts. The V and J genes are TRBV5-1 and TRBJ2-5; 10 bases line up with TRBD1. The CDR3 sequence is 16 residues long. With 4 bases clipped from V and 3 bases from J, the junction kept 9 bases outside the gene matches. CDR1 SGHRS and CDR2 YFSETQ come from the germline V gene. The CDR3 loop reads CASSTDRGVIKETQYF. The CDR3 bases are TGCGCCAGCAGCACGGACAGGGGGGTAATTAAAGAGACCCAGTACTTC.

This rearrangement joins TRBV18 to TRBJ2-7; a possible D gene is TRBD2 (6 bases). V lost 5 bases and J 4 bases, leaving 18 bases between the germline ends. This CDR3 has 15 residues. Germline lookup yields CDR1 KGHSH and CDR2 LQKENI. The CDR3 loop reads CASSNRAAGFYEQYF. The DNA of the CDR3 is TGTGCCAGCTCAAACCGAGCCGCGGGGTTTTACGAGCAGTACTTC.

This chain uses TRBV11-2 with TRBJ2-4; 11 nucleotides line up with TRBD2. The CDR3 totals 18 residues. Trimming at V came to 3 bases and at J to 6 bases, leaving 13 bases not matched to a gene. Germline CDR1 is SGHAT and CDR2 is FQNNGV. In nucleotides, the CDR3 is TGTGCCAGCAGCTTTTCACTAGCGGGGGCCGGACAATCAAACATTCAGTACTTC. Its translation: CASSFSLAGAGQSNIQYF.

This clone has at least ten counts. CDR3 loop: CASSFGLGAGELFF. The CDR3 region has the DNA TGTGCCAGCAGCTTCGGGCTAGGTGCCGGGGAGCTGTTTTTT. The chain links TRBV7-2 to TRBJ2-2; D unresolved. The V and J ends lost 3 bases and 6 bases respectively, with 11 bases between them. The CDR3 has 14 residues. CDR1 and CDR2 (germline): SGHTA, FQGNSA.

The rearrangement links TRBV21-1 to TRBJ2-7; the listed D gene, TRBD2, was not tested against the DNA. TRBV21-1 is designated a pseudogene. The CDR3 spans 17 residues. CDR3: CASSKCSGGGLPYEQYF. DNA of the CDR3: TGTGCCAGCAGCAAATGTAGCGGCGGGGGGCTGCCCTACGAGCAGTACTTC.

This chain uses TRBV12-5 with TRBJ1-4; 7 bases line up with TRBD1. Germline CDR1 LGHNT, CDR2 FRNRAP. V lost 3 bases, J lost 7 bases, and 8 bases stayed unmatched. This CDR3 has 15 amino acids. The DNA of the CDR3 is TGTGCTAGTGGTTTAGGCGGGACAGATGGTGAAAAACTGTTTTTT. This gives the protein CASGLGGTDGEKLFF.

The chain combines TRBV5-1 with TRBJ2-3; 9 positions match TRBD2. Germline assignment: CDR1 SGHRS and CDR2 YFSETQ. V dropped 4 bases and J dropped 2; count of bases not matched to a gene: 8. The CDR3 consists of 16 residues. CDR3 bases: TGCGCCAGCAGCGCAGGAGCGGGGGGCCCCACAGATACGCAGTATTTT. Translation: CASSAGAGGPTDTQYF. Variable domain in full (rest from reference TRBV5-1 and TRBJ2-3): KAGVTQTPRYLIKTRGQQVTLSCSPISGHRSVSWYQQTPGQGLQFLFEYFSETQRNKGNFPGRFSGRQFSNSRSEMNVSTLELGDSALYLCASSAGAGGPTDTQYFGPGTRLTVL.

The chain employs TRBV10-3 and TRBJ2-3, with 12 bases that match TRBD2. The V segment lost 2 bases and the J segment 6 bases; nucleotides outside the gene matches: 3. The germline V gene encodes CDR1 ENHRY and CDR2 SYGVKD. The CDR3 is 15 residues long. The CDR3 region is CAISEGLAGWDTQYF. In nucleotides, the CDR3 is TGTGCCATCAGTGAGGGACTAGCGGGGTGGGATACGCAGTATTTT.

This sequence joins TRBV19 and TRBJ2-1; D unresolved. The CDR3 length is 11 residues. Germline assignment: CDR1 LNHDA and CDR2 SQIVND (reference sequence). Trimming shortened V by 7 bases and J by 7 bases, and 8 bases separated the two germline ends. The CDR3 coding sequence is TGTGCCAGTACGGGTTATAATGAGCAGTTCTTC. This sequence encodes CASTGYNEQFF.

V usage is TRBV29-1 and J usage is TRBJ2-1, with D unresolved. CDR1 is SQVTM, CDR2 ANQGSEA, per germline. This CDR3 spans 12 amino acids. V lost 7 bases, J lost 7 bases, and 14 bases lay in between. CDR3 sequence (DNA): TGCAGCGCTGGACGGGCAATTAATGAGCAGTTCTTC. Translating it yields CSAGRAINEQFF.

The chain employs TRBV6-4 and TRBJ1-2, with D hard to call. CDR3 size: 12 residues. The V and J ends lost 2 bases and 4 bases respectively, with 5 bases between them. Germline CDR1 MRHNA, CDR2 SNTAGT. This CDR3 reads CASSDEVYGYTF. CDR3 coding DNA: TGTGCCAGCAGTGACGAGGTCTATGGCTACACCTTC.

The rearrangement joins TRBV19 to TRBJ1-3, with TRBD1 matching over 8 bases. Germline-derived CDR1 and CDR2 are LNHDA and SQIVND (reference sequence). This CDR3 spans 18 amino acids. Unmatched junction bases numbered 13, after V lost 3 bases and J lost 3 bases. The CDR3 sequence: CASSIAGTGESFGNTIYF. Here the CDR3 DNA reads TGTGCCAGTAGTATTGCCGGGACAGGAGAGTCTTTTGGAAACACCATATATTTT.

CDR3 bases: TGTGCCTGGAGTGCCCTATTTACTGAAGCTTTCTTT. Amino acid sequence: CAWSALFTEAFF. V and J are TRBV30 and TRBJ1-1, with D unclear. Trimming took off 1 base at V and 5 bases at J, with 8 bases between the two ends. This CDR3 contains 12 residues. Germline values: CDR1 GTSNPN, CDR2 SVGIG (reference sequence).

The V gene is TRBV7-9, the J gene TRBJ1-3; 8 bases line up with TRBD1. Trimming removed 4 bases from V and 3 bases from J; junction bases left unmatched: 5. This CDR3 region has 15 residues. The germline gives CDR1 SEHNR, CDR2 FQNEAQ (reference sequence). The CDR3 DNA is TGTGCCAGCAGCTCCCAGGGGGCTGATGGAAACACCATATATTTT. It encodes CASSSQGADGNTIYF.

As to this clone: A junction end diverges from the germline sequence, so it may reflect a read error. The V and J genes are TRBV7-7 and TRBJ2-2, with TRBD2 matching 12 bases. Germline V gives CDR1 SSHAT, CDR2 FNYEAQ (reference sequence). The CDR3 runs 14 residues. The CDR3: CASSAGLAGGELFF. The CDR3 DNA sequence: TGTGCTAGCAGCGCGGGACTAGCGGGCGGGGAGCTGTTTTTT.

The chain couples TRBV28 to TRBJ1-5; 9 nucleotides agree with TRBD1. The junction had 7 bases not matched to a gene; V was cut back by 6 bases and J by 4 bases. Germline CDR1 MDHEN, CDR2 SYDVKM. The CDR3 sequence is 15 residues long. The CDR3 region is CASRPRDRVNQPQHF. Written as DNA, the CDR3 is TGTGCCAGCAGGCCACGGGACAGGGTTAATCAGCCCCAGCATTTT.

The chain employs TRBV19 and TRBJ1-4; 7 bases match TRBD1. Germline V CDR1 and CDR2: LNHDA, SQIVND (reference sequence). Trimming at V came to 7 bases and at J to 8 bases, leaving 7 bases not matched to a gene. CDR3 size: 13 residues. The CDR3 DNA is TGTGCCAGTAATTTACAGGGGAAAGAAAAACTGTTTTTT. This codes for CASNLQGKEKLFF.

This clone was recorded only once. The chain couples TRBV27 to TRBJ2-3; D may be TRBD1 (5 bases). CDR3 length: 12 residues. Germline V gene sequence: CDR1 MNHEY, CDR2 SMNVEV (reference sequence). V lost 4 bases and J 5 bases, leaving 7 bases between the germline ends. The CDR3 is CASSSQGDTQYF. The CDR3 DNA follows: TGTGCCAGCAGTTCCCAGGGAGATACGCAGTATTTT.

The sample holds a few counts of this clone. The V and J genes are TRBV18 and TRBJ2-1; D may be TRBD1 or TRBD2 (5 bases each). The CDR3 is 16 amino acids. Trimming removed 2 bases from V and 7 bases from J, with 18 bases in between. CDR1 and CDR2 from the germline V gene are KGHSH and LQKENI. In DNA form, the CDR3 reads TGTGCCAGCTCACCAACCACTAGTCAGGGCACAAATGAGCAGTTCTTC. Translating it yields CASSPTTSQGTNEQFF.

V usage is TRBV4-1 and J usage is TRBJ1-2; TRBD1 aligns across 8 bases. CDR1 and CDR2 (germline): MGHRA, YSYEKL. J was trimmed by 5 bases and V by 1 base; bases with no gene match: 9. The CDR3 sequence is 16 residues long. The CDR3 DNA sequence: TGCGCCAGCAGCCAAGCCTTCGGACAGGGTGGATATGGCTACACCTTC. It yields the protein CASSQAFGQGGYGYTF.

J is TRBJ2-7 and V is TRBV7-9, with D possibly being TRBD1 (7 bases). There are 14 residues in the CDR3. V lost 5 bases to trimming and J lost 2 bases, with 13 bases between them. From germline, CDR1 is SEHNR and CDR2 FQNEAQ (reference sequence). This CDR3 reads CASSPRGTAYEQYF. In nucleotides, the CDR3 is TGTGCCAGCAGCCCCCGCGGGACAGCCTACGAGCAGTACTTC.

V gene TRBV19 combines with J gene TRBJ1-5; D is uncertain. The CDR3 loop spans 15 amino acids. The V end was cut by 3 bases, the J end by 1 base, with 10 bases between. Germline-derived CDR1 and CDR2 are LNHDA and SQIVND (reference sequence). The CDR3 DNA is TGTGCCAGTAGTATTAAGCCCGGAAGCAATCAGCCCCAGCATTTT. It encodes CASSIKPGSNQPQHF. The whole variable domain, remainder taken from reference TRBV19 and TRBJ1-5, is DGGITQSPKYLFRKEGQNVTLSCEQNLNHDAMYWYRQDPGQGLRLIYYSQIVNDFQKGDIAEGYSVSREKKESFPLTVTSAQKNPTAFYLCASSIKPGSNQPQHFGDGTRLSIL.

This chain uses TRBV9 with TRBJ2-1; 7 positions agree with TRBD1. Unmatched junction bases numbered 3, after V lost 1 base and J lost 2 bases. The CDR3 has 15 residues. Germline V lookup: CDR1 SGDLS, CDR2 YYNGEE. The CDR3 loop reads CASSVRTGAYNEQFF. CDR3 coding DNA: TGTGCCAGCAGCGTAAGGACAGGAGCCTACAATGAGCAGTTCTTC.

This clone occurred a few times. The chain links TRBV19 to TRBJ1-1; D possibly corresponds to TRBD1 (5 bases). This CDR3 is built from 13 residues. CDR1 and CDR2 (germline): LNHDA, SQIVND (reference sequence). V was cut by 8 bases and J by 1 base, with 11 bases left in between. Here the CDR3 DNA reads TGTGCCAGTGTAGGACAACGGAACACTGAAGCTTTCTTT. Translated, it gives CASVGQRNTEAFF.

Comment on this clone: Other DNA variants within this sample encode the same CDR3. The chain joins TRBV2 to TRBJ1-5; 8 nucleotides agree with TRBD1. CDR3 length equals 14 residues. CDR1 is SNHLY and CDR2 is FYNNEI in the germline V gene. V was pared by 6 bases and J by 3 bases, with 4 bases of the junction left unmatched. The CDR3 loop is CASSGQGSNQPQHF. DNA of the CDR3: TGTGCCAGCAGCGGACAGGGCTCCAATCAGCCCCAGCATTTT. The complete variable domain, with remaining parts taken from reference TRBV2 and TRBJ1-5, reads EPEVTQTPSHQVTQMGQEVILRCVPISNHLYFYWYRQILGQKVEFLVSFYNNEISEKSEIFDDQFSVERPDGSNFTLKIRSTKLEDSAMYFCASSGQGSNQPQHFGDGTRLSIL.

V usage is TRBV30 and J usage is TRBJ1-2, with no clear D. Trimming took 3 bases from V and 8 from J, leaving 13 bases between them. CDR1 and CDR2 (germline): GTSNPN, SVGIG (reference sequence). The CDR3 has 12 residues. The CDR3 reads CAWRGFAEGYTF. The CDR3 DNA reads as TGTGCCTGGAGAGGATTTGCGGAAGGCTACACCTTC.

V is TRBV5-1 and J is TRBJ2-3, with D possibly TRBD2 on 6 matching bases. This CDR3 comprises 17 residues. Trimming removed 4 bases at V and 5 bases at J, with 23 bases between. Germline CDR1 reads SGHRS; CDR2 reads YFSETQ. The DNA of the CDR3 is TGCGCCAGCAGCCTCTTGACGGCGACGGGAGAGGGAGATACGCAGTATTTT. Its translation is CASSLLTATGEGDTQYF.

The chain has TRBV25-1 and TRBJ2-2; no clear D. Trimming cost V 1 base and J 4 bases, with 7 bases left between them. CDR1 is MGHDK, CDR2 SYGVNS, per germline. The CDR3 is 14 residues long. CDR3 in amino acids: CASSESVSTGELFF. The CDR3 DNA is TGTGCCAGCAGTGAATCGGTCTCCACCGGGGAGCTGTTTTTT.

The J gene is TRBJ2-3, the V gene TRBV5-1, with D unclear. This CDR3 has 12 residues. Germline V gene sequence: CDR1 SGHRS, CDR2 YFSETQ. V lost 4 bases and J 5 bases, leaving 8 bases between the germline ends. The CDR3 region is CASSESLDTQYF. CDR3 in DNA: TGCGCCAGCAGCGAGTCGTTAGATACGCAGTATTTT.

The chain couples TRBV7-9 to TRBJ2-1, with 10 nucleotides matching TRBD1. Germline values: CDR1 SEHNR, CDR2 FQNEAQ (reference sequence). The CDR3 has 15 residues. V trimming: 3 bases; J trimming: 6 bases; junction bases outside the gene matches: 5. CDR3 amino acids: CASSFPGTGVNEQFF. CDR3 nucleotides: TGTGCCAGCAGCTTCCCCGGGACAGGGGTCAATGAGCAGTTCTTC. Supplemented by reference TRBV7-9 and TRBJ2-1, the full variable domain reads DTGVSQNPRHKITKRGQNVTFRCDPISEHNRLYWYRQTLGQGPEFLTYFQNEAQLEKSRLLSDRFSAERPKGSFSTLEIQRTEQGDSAMYLCASSFPGTGVNEQFFGPGTRLTVL.